What follows are 15 T cell receptor beta chains derived from one specimen sequenced in a study of blood T cell repertoires in COVID-19 (dated by TCRdb to the early 2020s). Preparation of the library involved the immunoSEQ multiplex PCR assay. TCRdb retrieved this table from immuneACCESS and kept in-frame rearrangements only. Not all clones are present; in checked studies, unresolved V genes account for under half, and no reason is known for the remainder. The sample table contains roughly 260,000 clones; only one count was recorded for approximately 79% of them. Approximately 4% of the sample is held by the ten biggest clonotypes. Sequencing input: peripheral blood. All receptors derive from a woman between 40 and 50 years old with active or convalescent COVID-19.

The J gene is TRBJ2-1, the V gene TRBV5-6, with TRBD2 matching 8 bases. The CDR3 is 16 residues long. Germline V CDR1 and CDR2: SGHDT, YYEEEE. The V gene end was trimmed by 4 bases and the J gene end by 4 bases; junction bases not matched to a gene: 10. CDR3 sequence reads: CASSRGAGAWYNEQFF. DNA of the CDR3: TGTGCCAGCAGCCGTGGAGCGGGGGCCTGGTACAATGAGCAGTTCTTC.

The chain carries TRBV14 and TRBJ1-4, with 7 bases that match TRBD1. This CDR3 region has 14 residues. Germline loops: CDR1 SGHDN, CDR2 FVKESK. The V segment lost 5 bases and the J segment 7 bases; nucleotides outside the gene matches: 7. The CDR3 loop reads CASSYRGAGEKLFF. In nucleotides, the CDR3 is TGTGCCAGCAGCTACAGGGGCGCCGGTGAAAAACTGTTTTTT.

The chain uses TRBV2 and TRBJ1-1; possible D gene TRBD1, 5 bases. CDR3 length: 13 residues. V was cut by 4 bases and J by 1 base, with 7 bases left in between. The germline V gene encodes CDR1 SNHLY and CDR2 FYNNEI. DNA for the CDR3: TGTGCCAGCAGTGGGGGCTGGAACACTGAAGCTTTCTTT. Encoded protein: CASSGGWNTEAFF.

This clone was found a few times. The chain combines TRBV24-1 with TRBJ1-1, with 9 positions matching TRBD1. V was pared by 9 bases and J by 8 bases, with 3 bases of the junction left unmatched. Germline assignment: CDR1 KGHDR and CDR2 SFDVKD. This CDR3 spans 11 amino acids. The CDR3 DNA reads TGTGCCACCCGTGGGACAGGGGAAGCTTTCTTT. Protein product: CATRGTGEAFF.

This chain connects TRBV27 to TRBJ2-4; perhaps TRBD1 as D (7 bases). CDR1 MNHEY and CDR2 SMNVEV come from the germline V gene (reference sequence). Trimming cost V 5 bases and J 7 bases, with 12 bases left between them. The CDR3 covers 13 residues. The CDR3 is CASSTGDLNIQYF. The CDR3 coding sequence is TGTGCCAGCAGTACAGGGGACTTGAACATTCAGTACTTC.

This sequence joins TRBV5-6 and TRBJ1-5; no definite D call. Germline CDR1 SGHDT, CDR2 YYEEEE. The germline V and J ends were trimmed by 3 bases and 0 bases, with 13 bases remaining between them. The CDR3 contains 16 residues. The DNA for the CDR3 is TGTGCCAGCAGCTCTAAAAGTGAATATAGCAATCAGCCCCAGCATTTT. Protein product: CASSSKSEYSNQPQHF.

Only one count was recorded for this clone. The V and J genes are TRBV10-2 and TRBJ1-5; the D is unclear. Germline CDR1 reads WSHSY; CDR2 reads SAAADI. The CDR3 covers 12 residues. The V gene lost 0 bases and the J gene lost 6 bases, with 3 bases spanning the gap. CDR3 bases: TGCGCCAGCAGTGAGTCGAGTCAGCCCCAGCATTTT. Translating it yields CASSESSQPQHF.

The J gene is TRBJ2-3, the V gene TRBV6-4; TRBD1 matches 7 bases. CDR1 and CDR2 from the germline V gene are MRHNA and SNTAGT. V trimming: 4 bases; J trimming: 4 bases; junction bases outside the gene matches: 8. The CDR3 sequence is 15 residues long. In nucleotides, the CDR3 is TGTGCCAGCAGTGCCGTGGCAGGGGGTGCAGATACGCAGTATTTT. Residues: CASSAVAGGADTQYF.

This CDR3 is CASSPGGYEQYF. For the CDR3, the DNA is TGTGCCAGCAGCCCCGGGGGTTACGAGCAGTACTTC. The chain links TRBV7-8 to TRBJ2-7; TRBD2 is a possible D gene (6 bases). V was pared by 5 bases and J by 4 bases, with 9 bases between. This CDR3 comprises 12 residues. The germline gives CDR1 SGHVS, CDR2 FQNEAQ.

In this sample, this clone turned up once. V gene TRBV6-6 combines with J gene TRBJ1-4, with 7 positions matching TRBD1. Per the germline V gene, CDR1 is MNHNY and CDR2 is SVGAGI (reference sequence). V was pared by 6 bases and J by 7 bases, with 8 bases of the junction left unmatched. The CDR3 covers 14 residues. CDR3 DNA sequence: TGTGCCAGCAGCCCAGACAGGGTGGGTGAAAAACTGTTTTTT. Its translation: CASSPDRVGEKLFF.

With respect to this clone: This CDR3 is also generated by other DNA sequences in the sample. The genes are TRBV27 and TRBJ1-1; D not certain. Germline CDR1 is MNHEY and CDR2 is SMNVEV (reference sequence). The V and J ends lost 3 bases and 6 bases respectively, with 8 bases between them. The CDR3 spans 12 residues. CDR3: CASSFRGSEAFF. For the CDR3, the DNA is TGTGCCAGCAGTTTTCGGGGATCTGAAGCTTTCTTT.

The chain employs TRBV27 and TRBJ1-6, with D tentatively TRBD1 (6 bases). CDR1 is MNHEY, CDR2 SMNVEV, per germline (reference sequence). V lost 3 bases and J 7 bases, leaving 10 bases between the germline ends. The CDR3 contains 14 residues. DNA of the CDR3: TGTGCCAGCAGTTTTCATAGGGGGAATTCACCCCTCCACTTT. Translation: CASSFHRGNSPLHF.

The chain uses TRBV16 and TRBJ1-5; no definite D call. V lost 1 base, J lost 4 bases, and 5 bases lay in between. Germline V gene sequence: CDR1 KGHSY, CDR2 FQNENV. The length of the CDR3 is 13 residues. CDR3 in DNA: TGTGCCAGCAGCCAATGGGCAAATCAGCCCCAGCATTTT. It is translated as CASSQWANQPQHF.

The chain couples TRBV18 to TRBJ2-7; TRBD1 might be the D (6 bases). Trimming removed 4 bases from V and 6 bases from J, with 16 bases in between. The CDR3 has 14 amino acids. Looked up from germline, CDR1 is KGHSH and CDR2 is LQKENI. This CDR3 reads CASSLVGGRAEQYV. The CDR3 DNA reads as TGTGCCAGCTCACTAGTAGGGGGACGGGCCGAGCAGTACGTC.

The chain has TRBV5-1 and TRBJ2-3; 9 bases are shared with TRBD2. The V gene's germline CDR1 is SGHRS and CDR2 YFSETQ. The CDR3 has 16 residues. Unmatched junction bases numbered 3, after V lost 0 bases and J lost 1 base. In DNA form, the CDR3 reads TGCGCCAGCAGCTTGGGGTCTAGCGGGGGCACAGATACGCAGTATTTT. This gives the protein CASSLGSSGGTDTQYF.